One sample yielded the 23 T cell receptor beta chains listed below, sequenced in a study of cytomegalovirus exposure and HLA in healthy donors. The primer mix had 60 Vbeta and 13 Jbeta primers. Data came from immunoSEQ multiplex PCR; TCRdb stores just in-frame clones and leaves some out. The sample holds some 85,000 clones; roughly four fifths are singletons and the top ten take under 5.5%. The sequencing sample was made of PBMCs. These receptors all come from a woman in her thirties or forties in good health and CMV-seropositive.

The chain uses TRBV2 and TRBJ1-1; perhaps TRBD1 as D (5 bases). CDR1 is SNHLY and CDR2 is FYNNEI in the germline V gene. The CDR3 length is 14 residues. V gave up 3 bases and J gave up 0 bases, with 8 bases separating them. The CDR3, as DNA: TGTGCCAGCAGTGATACAGGCATGAACACTGAAGCTTTCTTT. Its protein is CASSDTGMNTEAFF.

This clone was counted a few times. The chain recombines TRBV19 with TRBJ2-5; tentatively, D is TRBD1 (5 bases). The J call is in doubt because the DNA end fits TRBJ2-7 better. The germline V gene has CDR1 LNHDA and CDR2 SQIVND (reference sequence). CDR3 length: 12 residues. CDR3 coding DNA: TGTGCCAGTAGCGACAGCCTTTACGAGCAGTACTTC. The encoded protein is CASSDSLYEQYF.

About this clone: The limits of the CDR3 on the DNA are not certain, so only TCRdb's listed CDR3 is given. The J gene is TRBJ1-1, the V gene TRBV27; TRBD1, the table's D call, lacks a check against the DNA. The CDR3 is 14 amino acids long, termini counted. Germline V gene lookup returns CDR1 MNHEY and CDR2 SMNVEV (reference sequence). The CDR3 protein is CASSFLAGNTEAFF.

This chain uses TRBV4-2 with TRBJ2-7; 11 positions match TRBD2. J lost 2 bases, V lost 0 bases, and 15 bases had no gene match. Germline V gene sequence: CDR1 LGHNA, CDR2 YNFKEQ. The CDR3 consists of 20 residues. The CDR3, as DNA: TGTGCCAGCAGCCAAGATCGTCCAGCTAGCGGGAGGTTAATGGCCTACGAGCAGTACTTC. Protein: CASSQDRPASGRLMAYEQYF.

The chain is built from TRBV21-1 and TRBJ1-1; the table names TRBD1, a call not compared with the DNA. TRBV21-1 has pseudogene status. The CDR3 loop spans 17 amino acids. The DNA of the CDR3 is TGTGCCAGCAGCAATGGGGACAGGAAGGTGGAGAACACTGAAGCTTTCTTT. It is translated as CASSNGDRKVENTEAFF.

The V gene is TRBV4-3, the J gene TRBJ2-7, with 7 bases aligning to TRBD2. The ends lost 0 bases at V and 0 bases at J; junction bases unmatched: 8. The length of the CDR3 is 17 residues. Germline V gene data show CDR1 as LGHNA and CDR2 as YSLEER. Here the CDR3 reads CASSQEPPGGLSYEQYF. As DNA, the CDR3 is TGCGCCAGCAGCCAAGAACCCCCGGGAGGCCTCTCCTACGAGCAGTACTTC.

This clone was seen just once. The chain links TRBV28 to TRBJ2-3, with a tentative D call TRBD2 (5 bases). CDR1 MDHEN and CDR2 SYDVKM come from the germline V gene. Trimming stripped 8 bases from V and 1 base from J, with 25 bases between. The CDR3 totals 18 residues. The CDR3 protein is CASLPTKQRLLGTDTQYF. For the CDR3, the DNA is TGTGCCAGCCTACCGACTAAACAGCGACTCCTGGGCACAGATACGCAGTATTTT.

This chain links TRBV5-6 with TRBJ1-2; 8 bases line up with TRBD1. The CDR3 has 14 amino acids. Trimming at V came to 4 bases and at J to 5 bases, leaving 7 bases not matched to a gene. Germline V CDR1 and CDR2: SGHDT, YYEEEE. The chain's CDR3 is CASSPDRGGYGYTF. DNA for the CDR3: TGTGCCAGCAGCCCCGACAGGGGTGGGTATGGCTACACCTTC.

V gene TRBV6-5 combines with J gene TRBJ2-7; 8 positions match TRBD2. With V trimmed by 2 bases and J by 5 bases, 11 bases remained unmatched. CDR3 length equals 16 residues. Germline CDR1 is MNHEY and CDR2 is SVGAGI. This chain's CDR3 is CASSYAILAGPDEQYF. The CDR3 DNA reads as TGTGCCAGCAGTTACGCCATATTAGCGGGACCCGACGAGCAGTACTTC.

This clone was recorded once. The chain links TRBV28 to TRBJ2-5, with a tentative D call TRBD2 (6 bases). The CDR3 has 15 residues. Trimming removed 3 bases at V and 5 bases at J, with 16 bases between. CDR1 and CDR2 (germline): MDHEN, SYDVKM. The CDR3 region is CASSFPSTGGETQYF. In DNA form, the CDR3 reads TGTGCCAGCAGTTTTCCATCTACTGGGGGGGAGACCCAGTACTTC.

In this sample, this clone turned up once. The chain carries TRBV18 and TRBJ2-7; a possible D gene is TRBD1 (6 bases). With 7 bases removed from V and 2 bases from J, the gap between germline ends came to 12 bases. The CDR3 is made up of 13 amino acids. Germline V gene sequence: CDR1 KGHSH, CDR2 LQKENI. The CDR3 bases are TGTGCCAGCTGTTCCGGGACAACCTACGAGCAGTACTTC. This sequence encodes CASCSGTTYEQYF.

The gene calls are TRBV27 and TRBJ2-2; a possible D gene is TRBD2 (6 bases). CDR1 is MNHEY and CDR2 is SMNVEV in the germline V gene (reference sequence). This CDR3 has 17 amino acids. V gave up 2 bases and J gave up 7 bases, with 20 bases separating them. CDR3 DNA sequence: TGTGCCAGCAGTTTAGCCCGGGGCGGGGAATTGGGCGGGGAGCTGTTTTTT. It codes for CASSLARGGELGGELFF.

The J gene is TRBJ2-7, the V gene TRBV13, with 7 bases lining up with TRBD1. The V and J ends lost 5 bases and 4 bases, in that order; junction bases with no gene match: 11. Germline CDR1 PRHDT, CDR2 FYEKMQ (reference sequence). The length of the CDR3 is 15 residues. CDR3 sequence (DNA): TGTGCCAGCAGCACCCGAGGGACAGACCCGTACGAGCAGTACTTC. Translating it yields CASSTRGTDPYEQYF.

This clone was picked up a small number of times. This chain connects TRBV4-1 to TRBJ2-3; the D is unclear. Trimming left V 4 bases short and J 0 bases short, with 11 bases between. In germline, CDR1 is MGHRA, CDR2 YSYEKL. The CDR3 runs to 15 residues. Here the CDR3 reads CASSPEVASTDTQYF. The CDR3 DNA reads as TGCGCCAGCAGCCCAGAGGTGGCTAGCACAGATACGCAGTATTTT.

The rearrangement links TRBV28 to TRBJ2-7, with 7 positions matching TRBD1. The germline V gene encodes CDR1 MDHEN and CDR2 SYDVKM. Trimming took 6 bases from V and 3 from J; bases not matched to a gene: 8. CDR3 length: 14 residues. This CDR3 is CASSPGQDIYEQYF. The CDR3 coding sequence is TGTGCCAGCAGCCCCGGACAGGATATCTACGAGCAGTACTTC.

CDR3 protein: CASSLADRVGQPQHF. The CDR3 DNA reads as TGTGCCAGCAGCTTAGCTGACAGGGTGGGTCAGCCCCAGCATTTT. This chain links TRBV7-9 with TRBJ1-5; 7 bases are shared with TRBD1. The CDR3 spans 15 residues. CDR1 and CDR2 (germline): SEHNR, FQNEAQ (reference sequence). Trimming took 0 bases from V and 6 from J; bases not matched to a gene: 5.

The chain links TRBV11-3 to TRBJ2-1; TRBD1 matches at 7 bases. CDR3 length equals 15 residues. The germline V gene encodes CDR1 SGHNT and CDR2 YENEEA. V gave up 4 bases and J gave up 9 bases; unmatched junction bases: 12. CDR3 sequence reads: CASSSTGSGLTEQFF. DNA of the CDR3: TGTGCCAGCAGCTCGACAGGGAGCGGTTTGACTGAGCAGTTCTTC.

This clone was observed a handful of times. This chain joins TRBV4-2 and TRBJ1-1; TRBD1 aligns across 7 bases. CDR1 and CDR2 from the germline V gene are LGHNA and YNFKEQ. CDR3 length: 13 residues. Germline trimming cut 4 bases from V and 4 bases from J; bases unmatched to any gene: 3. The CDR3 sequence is CASSPDRVTEAFF. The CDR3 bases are TGTGCCAGCAGCCCCGACAGGGTCACTGAAGCTTTCTTT.

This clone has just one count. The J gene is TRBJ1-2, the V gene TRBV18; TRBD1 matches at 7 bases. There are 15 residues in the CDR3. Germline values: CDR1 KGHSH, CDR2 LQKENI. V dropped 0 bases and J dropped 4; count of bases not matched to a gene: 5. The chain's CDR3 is CASSPPSTGTYGYTF. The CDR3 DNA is TGTGCCAGCTCACCACCCTCGACAGGGACCTATGGCTACACCTTC.

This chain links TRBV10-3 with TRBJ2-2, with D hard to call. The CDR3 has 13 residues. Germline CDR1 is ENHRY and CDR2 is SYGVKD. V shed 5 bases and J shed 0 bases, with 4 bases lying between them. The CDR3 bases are TGTGCCATCAGTTACTCGAACACCGGGGAGCTGTTTTTT. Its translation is CAISYSNTGELFF.

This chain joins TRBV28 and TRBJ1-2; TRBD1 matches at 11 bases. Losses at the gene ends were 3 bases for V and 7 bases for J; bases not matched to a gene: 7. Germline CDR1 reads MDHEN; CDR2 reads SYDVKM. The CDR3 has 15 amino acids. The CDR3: CASSFRDRGVGGYTF. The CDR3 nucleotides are TGTGCCAGCAGTTTCAGGGACAGGGGGGTTGGTGGCTACACCTTC.

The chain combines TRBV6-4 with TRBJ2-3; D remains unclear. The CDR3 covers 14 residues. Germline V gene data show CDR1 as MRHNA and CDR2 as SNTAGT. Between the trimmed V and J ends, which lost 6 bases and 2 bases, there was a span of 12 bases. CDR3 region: CASSASGPTDTQYF. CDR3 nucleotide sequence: TGTGCCAGCAGCGCAAGTGGGCCCACAGATACGCAGTATTTT.

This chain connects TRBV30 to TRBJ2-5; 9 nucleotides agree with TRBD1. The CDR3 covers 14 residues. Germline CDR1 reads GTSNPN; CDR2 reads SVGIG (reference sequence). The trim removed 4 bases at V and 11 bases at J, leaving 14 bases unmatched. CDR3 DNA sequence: TGTGCCTGGACTCTTTGGGACAGGGAGCCTGAGCAGTACTTC. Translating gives CAWTLWDREPEQYF.